Presented here are 18 T cell receptor beta chains from one specimen sequenced in a study of blood T cell repertoires in COVID-19. Generated by immunoSEQ multiplex PCR, the TCRdb table keeps only in-frame clones and is missing some. The table includes about 360,000 clones, 83% detected once. Sequencing was done on a sample of peripheral blood. All receptors derive from a man aged 25 to 40 with active or convalescent COVID-19.

V usage is TRBV19 and J usage is TRBJ2-7, with D perhaps matching TRBD1 (6 bases). V lost 3 bases, J lost 3 bases, and 12 bases lay in between. Looked up from germline, CDR1 is LNHDA and CDR2 is SQIVND (reference sequence). CDR3 size: 14 residues. DNA of the CDR3: TGTGCCAGTAGTATTCCAGGGGAGAGCTACGAGCAGTACTTC. This codes for CASSIPGESYEQYF.

The V gene is TRBV30, the J gene TRBJ1-4; 8 bases agree with TRBD1. CDR1 and CDR2 from the germline V gene are GTSNPN and SVGIG (reference sequence). The junction had 5 bases not matched to a gene; V was cut back by 1 base and J by 7 bases. The length of the CDR3 is 14 residues. CDR3 in DNA: TGTGCCTGGAGTGAGGGACAGGCAGGTGAAAAACTGTTTTTT. Amino acids: CAWSEGQAGEKLFF.

J is TRBJ2-7 and V is TRBV15; 8 bases align to TRBD1. CDR1 LNHNV and CDR2 YYDKDF come from the germline V gene (reference sequence). V lost 5 bases, J lost 5 bases, and 8 bases stayed unmatched. This CDR3 region has 14 residues. CDR3 nucleotides: TGTGCCACCAGCGAGACAGGGGTTGGGGACGAGCAGTACTTC. It encodes CATSETGVGDEQYF.

The chain couples TRBV29-1 to TRBJ2-7, with 7 positions matching TRBD2. Trimming removed 4 bases from V and 5 bases from J; junction bases left unmatched: 8. The germline V gene encodes CDR1 SQVTM and CDR2 ANQGSEA. The CDR3 is 13 amino acids. The CDR3: CSVAGGYLHEQYF. For the CDR3, the DNA is TGCAGCGTTGCGGGAGGATATCTCCACGAGCAGTACTTC.

CDR3 amino acids: CASSLSTTSGKNNEQFF. The CDR3 DNA reads TGTGCCAGCAGCTTGTCCACCACTAGCGGGAAAAACAATGAGCAGTTCTTC. The rearrangement uses TRBV12-1 and TRBJ2-1; the table calls TRBD2, which could not be checked here. TRBV12-1 is labeled a pseudogene. The CDR3 is made up of 17 amino acids.

The rearrangement links TRBV7-2 to TRBJ1-1, with D perhaps TRBD1 (6 bases). The CDR3 extends over 14 amino acids. Trimming left V 3 bases short and J 2 bases short, with 10 bases between. Germline CDR1 and CDR2: SGHTA and FQGNSA. In nucleotides, the CDR3 is TGTGCCAGCAGCTTCTCTGGGGGCAACACTGAAGCTTTCTTT. Encoded protein: CASSFSGGNTEAFF.

This chain uses TRBV19 with TRBJ2-1; no clear D. Germline V gives CDR1 LNHDA, CDR2 SQIVND (reference sequence). The CDR3 totals 13 residues. Trimming cost V 6 bases and J 2 bases, with 8 bases left between them. CDR3 in amino acids: CASRNRAYNEQFF. CDR3 nucleotides: TGTGCCAGTAGGAACCGGGCCTACAATGAGCAGTTCTTC.

The chain uses TRBV9 and TRBJ2-2; D unclear. There are 15 residues in the CDR3. Trimming removed 0 bases from V and 4 bases from J, with 10 bases in between. CDR1 and CDR2 from the germline V gene are SGDLS and YYNGEE. Written as DNA, the CDR3 is TGTGCCAGCAGCGTAGGGCAGGATGGCACCGGGGAGCTGTTTTTT. This sequence encodes CASSVGQDGTGELFF.

The chain employs TRBV12-3 or TRBV12-4 and TRBJ2-7; 8 bases align to TRBD1. The CDR3 runs to 13 residues. V lost 5 bases and J lost 2; bases outside the gene matches: 2. This CDR3 is CASSPGQAYEQYF. In DNA form, the CDR3 reads TGTGCCAGCAGTCCGGGACAGGCCTACGAGCAGTACTTC.

The gene calls are TRBV2 and TRBJ2-7, with 9 positions matching TRBD1. In germline, CDR1 is SNHLY, CDR2 FYNNEI. J lost 7 bases, V lost 5 bases, and 12 bases had no gene match. The CDR3 covers 15 residues. CDR3 protein: CASSYQQGAAGEQYF. CDR3 coding DNA: TGTGCCAGCAGTTATCAACAGGGGGCGGCGGGTGAGCAGTACTTC.

The V and J genes are TRBV28 and TRBJ1-6, with D possibly being TRBD1 (6 bases). The CDR3 consists of 14 residues. Germline loops: CDR1 MDHEN, CDR2 SYDVKM. V was cut by 4 bases and J by 6 bases, with 10 bases left in between. The CDR3, as DNA: TGTGCCAGCAGTTCGGGACACCCTAATTCACCCCTCCACTTT. Translating it yields CASSSGHPNSPLHF. Using reference TRBV28 and TRBJ1-6 for the parts outside the CDR3, the full variable domain is DVKVTQSSRYLVKRTGEKVFLECVQDMDHENMFWYRQDPGLGLRLIYFSYDVKMKEKGDIPEGYSVSREKKERFSLILESASTNQTSMYLCASSSGHPNSPLHFGNGTRLTVT.

The V gene is TRBV28, the J gene TRBJ2-1; TRBD2 might be the D (6 bases). This CDR3 region has 15 residues. V gave up 5 bases and J gave up 7 bases, with 18 bases separating them. Germline CDR1 is MDHEN and CDR2 is SYDVKM. For the CDR3, the DNA is TGTGCCAGCAGTGCGCCAGCGGGCGCCTTTAATGAGCAGTTCTTC. Translated: CASSAPAGAFNEQFF.

CDR3 coding DNA: TGTGCCAGCAGCGTAGGGGCGCTACATAATTCACCCCTCCACTTT. This gives the protein CASSVGALHNSPLHF. The rearrangement uses TRBV9 and TRBJ1-6; D ambiguous. Germline CDR1 reads SGDLS; CDR2 reads YYNGEE. The CDR3 spans 15 residues. V lost 0 bases to trimming and J lost 5 bases, with 9 bases between them.

The V gene is TRBV11-2, the J gene TRBJ2-7, with a tentative D call TRBD1 (5 bases). The germline V and J ends were trimmed by 4 bases and 2 bases, with 15 bases remaining between them. CDR1 is SGHAT, CDR2 FQNNGV, per germline. The CDR3 is 15 amino acids. The CDR3: CASSSPTVRTYEQYF. CDR3 nucleotide sequence: TGTGCCAGCAGCTCCCCGACAGTCCGTACCTACGAGCAGTACTTC.

The CDR3 here is CASSLVMGGLAPNEQFF. CDR3 nucleotides: TGTGCCAGCAGCTTAGTCATGGGGGGACTAGCTCCTAATGAGCAGTTCTTC. V gene TRBV11-2 combines with J gene TRBJ2-1, with 9 bases lining up with TRBD2. Germline V gene data show CDR1 as SGHAT and CDR2 as FQNNGV. V shed 1 base, J shed 7 bases, and the junction held 11 bases outside the gene matches. The CDR3 spans 17 residues.

V gene TRBV18 combines with J gene TRBJ2-7; 10 bases line up with TRBD2. Looked up from germline, CDR1 is KGHSH and CDR2 is LQKENI. V was pared by 8 bases and J by 4 bases, with 11 bases of the junction left unmatched. The CDR3 has 15 amino acids. In DNA, the CDR3 is TGTGCCAGCAGCTCAATTAGCGGGAGGAAATACGAGCAGTACTTC. This encodes CASSSISGRKYEQYF. Supplemented by reference TRBV18 and TRBJ2-7, the full variable domain reads NAGVMQNPRHLVRRRGQEARLRCSPMKGHSHVYWYRQLPEEGLKFMVYLQKENIIDESGMPKERFSAEFPKEGPSILRIQQVVRGDSAAYFCASSSISGRKYEQYFGPGTRLTVT.

The V call is TRBV5-1, the J call TRBJ2-7, with 7 bases identical to TRBD1. This CDR3 comprises 14 residues. CDR1 SGHRS and CDR2 YFSETQ come from the germline V gene. Trimming took 0 bases from V and 7 from J; bases not matched to a gene: 7. As DNA, the CDR3 is TGCGCCAGCAGCTTGGCCCGGGACAGAGGGGAGCAGTACTTC. This sequence encodes CASSLARDRGEQYF.

This chain uses TRBV30 with TRBJ2-7; D unresolved. Germline V gene lookup returns CDR1 GTSNPN and CDR2 SVGIG (reference sequence). V was clipped by 1 base and J by 4 bases, with 5 bases between them. The length of the CDR3 is 11 residues. CDR3: CAWSDKYEQYF. In DNA form, the CDR3 reads TGTGCCTGGAGTGACAAATACGAGCAGTACTTC. Supplemented by reference TRBV30 and TRBJ2-7, the full variable domain reads SQTIHQWPATLVQPVGSPLSLECTVEGTSNPNLYWYRQAAGRGLQLLFYSVGIGQISSEVPQNLSASRPQDRQFILSSKKLLLSDSGFYLCAWSDKYEQYFGPGTRLTVT.